This T cell receptor (beta chain) is from a study of graft-versus-host responses after intestinal transplantation. This clone came up once. Its target is not known. CDR3 length equals 14 residues. Germline V CDR1 and CDR2: SGHRS, YFSETQ. V gave up 7 bases and J gave up 3 bases; unmatched junction bases: 6. Sequencing used immunoSEQ multiplex PCR; TCRdb keeps in-frame clones, though not all of them. The table lists some 110,000 clones, over 75% of them singletons. The material sequenced was unstimulated CD4+ T cells sorted from spleen or lymph node cells, taken before intestinal transplant. J is TRBJ2-5 and V is TRBV5-1, with 10 bases lining up with TRBD1. This receptor was identified in a human donor who received an intestinal transplant. The DNA of the CDR3 is TGCGCCAGCGTTCGCGGGACAGGGGAAGAGACCCAGTACTTC. Protein: CASVRGTGEETQYF.